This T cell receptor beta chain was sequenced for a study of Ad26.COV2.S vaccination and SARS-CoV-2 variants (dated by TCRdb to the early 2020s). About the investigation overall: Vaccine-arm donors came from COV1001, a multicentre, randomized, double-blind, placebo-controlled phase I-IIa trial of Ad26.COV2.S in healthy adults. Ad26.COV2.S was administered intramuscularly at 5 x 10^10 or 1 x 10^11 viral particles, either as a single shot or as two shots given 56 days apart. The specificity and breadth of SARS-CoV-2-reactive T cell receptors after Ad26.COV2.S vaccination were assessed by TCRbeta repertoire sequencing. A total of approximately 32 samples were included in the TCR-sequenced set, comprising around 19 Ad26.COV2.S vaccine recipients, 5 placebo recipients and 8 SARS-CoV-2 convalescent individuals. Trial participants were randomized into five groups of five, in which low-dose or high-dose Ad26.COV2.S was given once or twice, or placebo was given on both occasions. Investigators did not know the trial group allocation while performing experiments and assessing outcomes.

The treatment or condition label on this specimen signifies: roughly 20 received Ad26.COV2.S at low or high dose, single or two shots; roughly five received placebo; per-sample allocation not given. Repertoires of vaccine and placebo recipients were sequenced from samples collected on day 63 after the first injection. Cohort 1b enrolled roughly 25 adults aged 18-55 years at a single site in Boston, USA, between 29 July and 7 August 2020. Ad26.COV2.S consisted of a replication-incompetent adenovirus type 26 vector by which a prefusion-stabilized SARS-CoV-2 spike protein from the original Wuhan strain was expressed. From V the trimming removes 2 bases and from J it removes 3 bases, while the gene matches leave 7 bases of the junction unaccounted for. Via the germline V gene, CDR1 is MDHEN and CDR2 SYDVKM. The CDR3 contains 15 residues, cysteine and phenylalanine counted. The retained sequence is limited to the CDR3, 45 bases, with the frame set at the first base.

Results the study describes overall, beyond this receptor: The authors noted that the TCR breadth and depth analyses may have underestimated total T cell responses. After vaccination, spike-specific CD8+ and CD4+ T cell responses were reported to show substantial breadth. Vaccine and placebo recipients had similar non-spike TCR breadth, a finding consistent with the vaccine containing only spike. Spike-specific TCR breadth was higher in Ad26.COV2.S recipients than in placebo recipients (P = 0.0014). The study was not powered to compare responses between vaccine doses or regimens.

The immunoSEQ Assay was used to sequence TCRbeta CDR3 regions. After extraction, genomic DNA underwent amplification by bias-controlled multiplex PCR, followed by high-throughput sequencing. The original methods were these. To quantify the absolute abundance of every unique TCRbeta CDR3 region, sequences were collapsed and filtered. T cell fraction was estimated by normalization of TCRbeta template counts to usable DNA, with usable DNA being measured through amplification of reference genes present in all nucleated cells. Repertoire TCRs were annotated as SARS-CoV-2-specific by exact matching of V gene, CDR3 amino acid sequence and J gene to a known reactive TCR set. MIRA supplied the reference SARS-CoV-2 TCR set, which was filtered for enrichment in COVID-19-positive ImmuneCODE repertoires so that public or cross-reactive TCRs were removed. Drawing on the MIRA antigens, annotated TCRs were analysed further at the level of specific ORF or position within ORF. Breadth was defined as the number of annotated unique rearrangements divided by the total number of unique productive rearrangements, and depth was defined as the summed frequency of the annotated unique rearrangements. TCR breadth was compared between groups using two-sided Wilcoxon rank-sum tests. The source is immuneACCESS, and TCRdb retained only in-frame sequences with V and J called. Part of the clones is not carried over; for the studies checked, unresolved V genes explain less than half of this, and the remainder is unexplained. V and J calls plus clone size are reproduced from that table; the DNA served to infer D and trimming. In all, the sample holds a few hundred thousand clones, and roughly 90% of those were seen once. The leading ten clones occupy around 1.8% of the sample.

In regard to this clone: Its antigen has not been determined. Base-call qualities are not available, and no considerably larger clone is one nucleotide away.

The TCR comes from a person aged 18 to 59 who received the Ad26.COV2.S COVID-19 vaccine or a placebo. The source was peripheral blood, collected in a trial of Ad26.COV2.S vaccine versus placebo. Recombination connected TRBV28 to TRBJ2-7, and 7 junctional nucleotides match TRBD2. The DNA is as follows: TGTGCCAGCAGTTTAGAGGACGGACTAGGCTACGAGCAGTACTTC. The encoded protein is CASSLEDGLGYEQYF.